This T cell receptor (beta chain) was profiled in a study of blood T cell repertoires in COVID-19. Study details: Italy, Spain and the United States were the sources of the convalescent and acute COVID-19 samples.

Germline CDR1 reads SGHVS; CDR2 reads FQNEAQ. This CDR3 is 17 amino acids long. Germline trimming cut 3 bases from V and 3 bases from J; bases unmatched to any gene: 10. Original handling: Nucleated cell counts were estimated from reference gene primer amplification. The table came from immunoSEQ multiplex PCR; TCRdb's copy has only in-frame clones and leaves some out. V and J calls and clone size are copied from that table; D and trimming were computed from the DNA. The sample yields under 150,000 clones, less than 90% seen once. The sequenced material came from peripheral blood. The chain recombines TRBV7-8 with TRBJ2-1, with TRBD1 identical over 8 bases. The source of this sequence is a man in his 70s with acute or convalescent COVID-19. The CDR3 DNA is TGTGCCAGCAGCTTTACAATTGACAGGGGTAGCTACAATGAGCAGTTCTTC. Amino acids: CASSFTIDRGSYNEQFF.